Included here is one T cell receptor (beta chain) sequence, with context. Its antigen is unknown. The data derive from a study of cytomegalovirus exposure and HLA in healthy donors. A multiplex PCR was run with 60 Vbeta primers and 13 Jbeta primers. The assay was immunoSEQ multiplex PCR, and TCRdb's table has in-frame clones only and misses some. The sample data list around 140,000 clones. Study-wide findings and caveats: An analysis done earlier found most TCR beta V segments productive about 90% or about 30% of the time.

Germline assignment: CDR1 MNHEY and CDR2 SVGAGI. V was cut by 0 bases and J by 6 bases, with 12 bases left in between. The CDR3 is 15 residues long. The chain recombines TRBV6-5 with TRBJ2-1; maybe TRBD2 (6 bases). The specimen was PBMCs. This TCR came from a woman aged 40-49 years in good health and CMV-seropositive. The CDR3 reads CASSYSAEGLNEQFF. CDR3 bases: TGTGCCAGCAGTTACTCGGCGGAGGGCCTCAATGAGCAGTTCTTC.